This T cell receptor (beta chain) emerged from a study of blood T cell repertoires in COVID-19. Whole-study context: Whether acute or convalescent, the COVID-19 samples came from the United States, Italy and Spain. PBMCs, B-cell-depleted T cells, or T cells were the source of the cDNA or gDNA that made up the material.

This CDR3 region has 14 residues. Germline lookup yields CDR1 KGHSH and CDR2 LQKENI. Original data processing: Researchers report that nucleated cell counts were estimated from reference gene primer amplification. Measured with immunoSEQ multiplex PCR; TCRdb has only the in-frame clones, and not every one. V, J and clone size reflect that table, while D and trimming were determined from the DNA. This sample has roughly 260,000 clones, with about 89% found just once. Notes on this clone: Mismatch with germline at one junction end may stem from a read error.

The sequence was collected from a woman aged 45-59 years with acute or convalescent COVID-19. V is TRBV18 and J is TRBJ1-4, with 8 bases fitting TRBD1. Sample: peripheral blood. CDR3 coding DNA: TGTGCCAGCTCCCCACAGGGGGCTAATGAAAAACTGTTTTTT. Translation gives CASSPQGANEKLFF.